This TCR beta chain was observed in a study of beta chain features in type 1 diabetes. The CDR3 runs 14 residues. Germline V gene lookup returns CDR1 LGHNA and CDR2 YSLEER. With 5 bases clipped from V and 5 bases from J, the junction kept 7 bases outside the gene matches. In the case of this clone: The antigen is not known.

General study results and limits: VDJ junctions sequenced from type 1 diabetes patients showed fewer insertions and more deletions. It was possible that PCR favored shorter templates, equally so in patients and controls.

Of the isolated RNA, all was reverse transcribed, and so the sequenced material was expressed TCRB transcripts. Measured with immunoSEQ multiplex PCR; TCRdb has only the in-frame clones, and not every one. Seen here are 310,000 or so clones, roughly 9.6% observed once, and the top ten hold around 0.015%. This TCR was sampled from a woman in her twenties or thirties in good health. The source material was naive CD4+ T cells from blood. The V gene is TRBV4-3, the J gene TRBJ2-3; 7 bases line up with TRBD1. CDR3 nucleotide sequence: TGCGCCAGCAGCAAACGACAGGGTAGAGATACGCAGTATTTT. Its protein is CASSKRQGRDTQYF.